The clone carrying this T cell receptor beta chain was counted ten times or more. Clinical symptoms, serum thyroxine, TRAb, thyroid ultrasound and orbital computed tomography informed diagnoses. The CDR3 is 11 residues long. The V gene lost 2 bases and the J gene lost 9 bases, with 7 bases spanning the gap. Germline V gene lookup returns CDR1 SGHTA and CDR2 FQGNSA. These data belong to a study of T cells in Graves' hyperthyroidism and ophthalmopathy. The investigators amplified TCR beta CDR3 regions from RNA transcripts. The primer set for the first-round RT-PCR of the TCR CDR3 was HTBI. MiXCR was run by TCRdb on the multiplex PCR reads, yielding one entry per CDR3 protein. Among some 600,000 distinct CDR3 sequences listed, about 14% were seen once.

Sequenced input: blood. The clonotype originates from a woman aged 25 to 39 with Graves' hyperthyroidism that later progressed to Graves' ophthalmopathy. This chain connects TRBV7-2 to TRBJ2-5; D call uncertain. The CDR3 coding sequence is TGTGCCAGCAGCTTATTCATCCCCCAGTACTTC. Translated: CASSLFIPQYF.